Listed below are T cell receptor beta chains from one sample, sequenced in a study of blood T cell repertoires in COVID-19. Produced via immunoSEQ multiplex PCR; TCRdb's table is partial and in-frame only. The sample carries some 180,000 clones, about four fifths recorded once. The sequencing sample was made of peripheral blood. All receptors derive from a woman in her fifties or sixties with COVID-19, enrolled during active disease. Each CDR3 is given with its conserved first and last residue. Each record gives: V gene, D gene, clone size, J gene, CDR3 DNA, CDR3 protein. D genes are given only for firm matches. Expanded clones are given a class, and other clones once, few, many or no size at all.

>TRBV5-8|TRBD2|.|TRBJ2-1
TGTGCCAGCAACCCGGGACTAGCGGGATATAATGAGCAGTTCTTC
CASNPGLAGYNEQFF
>TRBV19|.|.|TRBJ2-2
TGTGCCAGTAGTCAGGGATCGAACACCGGGGAGCTGTTTTTT
CASSQGSNTGELFF
>TRBV11-2|TRBD1|.|TRBJ2-1
TGTGCCAGCAGCCCGGGACAGGGGAAAAGGTTCTTC
CASSPGQGKRFF
>TRBV11-2|.|.|TRBJ2-7
TGTGCCAGCAGTAGGGGCAGGGGGGCCACCAATTACGAGCAGTACTTC
CASSRGRGATNYEQYF
>TRBV7-2|.|.|TRBJ2-2
TGTGCCAGCAGCCGCCGGGACTTCAACACCGGGGAGCTGTTTTTT
CASSRRDFNTGELFF
>TRBV19|TRBD1|.|TRBJ1-2
TGTGCCAGTAGCGTCGTTCGCGACAGGGGGCTTGGCTACACCTTC
CASSVVRDRGLGYTF
>TRBV5-1|.|.|TRBJ2-2
TGCGCCAGCAGCTTGCGCCAGGGGAACACCGGGGAGCTGTTTTTT
CASSLRQGNTGELFF
>TRBV30|TRBD2|.|TRBJ2-7
TGTGCCTGGAGTGCGGGGGGTACGTACGAGCAGTACTTC
CAWSAGGTYEQYF
>TRBV11-1|TRBD1|.|TRBJ1-1
TGTGCCAGCAGCGTCCGGGACAGGGGGCTCACTGAAGCTTTCTTT
CASSVRDRGLTEAFF
>TRBV4-1|.|.|TRBJ1-2
TGCGCCAGCAGCCAACAGGGGGGCTACACCTTC
CASSQQGGYTF
>TRBV6-1|.|few|TRBJ2-6
TGTGCCAGCAGTGAATGGGCCGGGGGCTCTGGGGCCAACGTCCTGACTTTC
CASSEWAGGSGANVLTF
>TRBV5-1|.|.|TRBJ1-6
TGCGCCAGCAGCTTGGTAGACAAGGGGTCACCCCTCCACTTT
CASSLVDKGSPLHF
>TRBV3-1/TRBV3-2|.|.|TRBJ1-1
TGTGCCAGCAGCCAGCTATACTTGGACACTGAAGCTTTCTTT
CASSQLYLDTEAFF
>TRBV5-1|TRBD1|.|TRBJ2-2
TGCGCCAGCAGCTTCGGGACAGGAAGAGGGGTCGGGGAGCTGTTTTTT
CASSFGTGRGVGELFF
>TRBV28|TRBD1|.|TRBJ2-7
TGTGCCAGCAGCCTAAGGGCCAGGGGGTACGAGCAGTACTTC
CASSLRARGYEQYF
>TRBV5-1|.|.|TRBJ1-3
TGCGCCAGCAGCTTGGTGGCAGGGGCTGGAAACACCATATATTTT
CASSLVAGAGNTIYF
>TRBV7-2|TRBD1|.|TRBJ1-4
TGTGCCAGCAGCTTAGCTCGACAGGGCGGAGAAAAACTGTTTTTT
CASSLARQGGEKLFF
>TRBV2|.|once|TRBJ2-7
TGTGCCAGCAGTGAGGCGACACTAGTACAGTACTTC
CASSEATLVQYF
>TRBV3-1/TRBV3-2|.|.|TRBJ2-1
TGTGCCAGCAGCCAAGGGAACGGGATAGACGAGCAGTTCTTC
CASSQGNGIDEQFF
>TRBV28|TRBD2|.|TRBJ2-3
TGTGCCAGCAAGAGTCTAGCGGTCACAGATACGCAGTATTTT
CASKSLAVTDTQYF
>TRBV6-1|TRBD1|once|TRBJ1-5
TGTGCCAGCAGTGAGTGGGGACAGGGGAATCAGCCCCAGCATTTT
CASSEWGQGNQPQHF
>TRBV28|.|.|TRBJ2-5
TGTGCCAGCAGTGTGAACAGGGTGACAGCAGTTGAGGAGACCCAGTACTTC
CASSVNRVTAVEETQYF
>TRBV9|.|many|TRBJ2-2
TGTGCCAGCAGCGTAGAGCGAGGATCTCTCACCGGGGAGCTGTTTTTT
CASSVERGSLTGELFF
>TRBV6-2/TRBV6-3|TRBD1|.|TRBJ1-5
TGTGCCAGCAGTTACTTCCCGCAGGGGGCCGATGGCAATCAGCCCCAGCATTTT
CASSYFPQGADGNQPQHF
>TRBV27|.|.|TRBJ1-1
TGTGCCAGCAGACACAGTGCTGAAGCTTTCTTT
CASRHSAEAFF
>TRBV29-1|TRBD2|.|TRBJ2-5
TGCAGCCTGGGGGGGAGGGAGACCCAGTACTTC
CSLGGRETQYF
>TRBV19|.|.|TRBJ2-5
TGTGCCAGTAGCACTCGGGCCAGGGGGGCCCACAGGTTCTCTCGGGAGACCCAGTACTTC
CASSTRARGAHRFSRETQYF
>TRBV27|.|.|TRBJ1-4
TGTGCCAGCAGTTTATTCCGGGGGGCTAATGAAAAACTGTTTTTT
CASSLFRGANEKLFF
>TRBV10-3|.|.|TRBJ2-1
TGTGCCATCAGTGAGTTCGGGGAGTACGGTGAGCAGTTCTTC
CAISEFGEYGEQFF
>TRBV3-1/TRBV3-2|TRBD1|.|TRBJ2-5
TGTGCCAGCAGCCACCGGGACAGGGGGTTGGAGACCCAGTACTTC
CASSHRDRGLETQYF
>TRBV15|TRBD2|.|TRBJ2-7
TGTGCCACCAGCAGAGATCGGGGGAGGGTGTCCTACGAGCAGTACTTC
CATSRDRGRVSYEQYF